Each of the 30 T cell receptor beta chains below was sequenced from the same sample in a study of beta chain features in type 1 diabetes. Sequencing targeted expressed TCRB transcripts, as all isolated RNA had been reverse transcribed. Generated by immunoSEQ multiplex PCR, the TCRdb table keeps only in-frame clones and is missing some. The sample lists nearly 250,000 clones, about 63% occurring once. Sequencing was performed on naive CD4+ T cells from blood. The receptors derive from a man aged 30 to 45 in good health.

This clone has only a few counts. The V and J genes are TRBV29-1 and TRBJ1-1; maybe TRBD1 (5 bases). The CDR3 runs to 15 residues. V lost 6 bases and J 3 bases, leaving 20 bases between the germline ends. Germline CDR1 is SQVTM and CDR2 is ANQGSEA. The CDR3 DNA sequence: TGCAGCGTGCACGGGGGGACCCTTGGGGACACTGAAGCTTTCTTT. Amino acid sequence: CSVHGGTLGDTEAFF. The full variable domain, rest sourced from reference TRBV29-1 and TRBJ1-1, is SAVISQKPSRDICQRGTSLTIQCQVDSQVTMMFWYRQQPGQSLTLIATANQGSEATYESGFVIDKFPISRPNLTFSTLTVSNMSPEDSSIYLCSVHGGTLGDTEAFFGQGTRLTVV.

This clone came up a few times. The chain recombines TRBV11-1 with TRBJ2-1; perhaps TRBD2 as D (5 bases). V dropped 5 bases and J dropped 9 bases, with 20 bases sitting between them. This CDR3 is built from 15 residues. Looked up from germline, CDR1 is SGHAT and CDR2 is FQDESV (reference sequence). CDR3 sequence (DNA): TGTGCCAGCAGCACCCCTCCCCTAGTGAGGGCTGAGCAGTTCTTC. It yields the protein CASSTPPLVRAEQFF.

V gene TRBV30 combines with J gene TRBJ2-4; unclear D gene. The CDR3 loop spans 14 amino acids. V was pared by 0 bases and J by 0 bases, with 6 bases between. CDR1 is GTSNPN and CDR2 is SVGIG in the germline V gene (reference sequence). Here the CDR3 DNA reads TGTGCCTGGAGTGTTGGAATAGCCAAAAACATTCAGTACTTC. Translation: CAWSVGIAKNIQYF. The variable domain in full, completed from reference TRBV30 and TRBJ2-4, reads SQTIHQWPATLVQPVGSPLSLECTVEGTSNPNLYWYRQAAGRGLQLLFYSVGIGQISSEVPQNLSASRPQDRQFILSSKKLLLSDSGFYLCAWSVGIAKNIQYFGAGTRLSVL.

The CDR3 spells CASCQDSGEQFF. The CDR3 DNA reads as TGTGCCAGCTGCCAGGACAGCGGTGAGCAGTTCTTC. V and J are TRBV2 and TRBJ2-1; perhaps TRBD1 as D (6 bases). This CDR3 is built from 12 residues. CDR1 is SNHLY, CDR2 FYNNEI, per germline. Trimming stripped 8 bases from V and 9 bases from J, with 14 bases between.

J is TRBJ2-5 and V is TRBV4-1; D uncertain. The germline CDR1 and CDR2 sequences are MGHRA and YSYEKL. The V and J ends lost 4 bases and 2 bases respectively, with 8 bases between them. CDR3 size: 13 residues. In DNA form, the CDR3 reads TGCGCCAGCAGCCCGGACGGACAAGAGACCCAGTACTTC. Its protein product is CASSPDGQETQYF.

The chain has TRBV30 and TRBJ2-2; no clear D. The V gene's germline CDR1 is GTSNPN and CDR2 SVGIG (reference sequence). V shed 2 bases and J shed 3 bases, with 16 bases lying between them. There are 16 residues in the CDR3. The CDR3 DNA sequence: TGTGCCTGGAGTTCAGGTCGAAAAGCGTACACCGGGGAGCTGTTTTTT. Its protein is CAWSSGRKAYTGELFF.

This clone was recorded once. This chain joins TRBV25-1 and TRBJ1-1; D is ambiguous. The CDR3 extends over 13 amino acids. Germline CDR1 reads MGHDK; CDR2 reads SYGVNS. V shed 5 bases and J shed 1 base, with 8 bases lying between them. The CDR3 nucleotides are TGTGCCAGCAGTACGAGGAAGAACACTGAAGCTTTCTTT. This encodes CASSTRKNTEAFF.

This clone was counted a few times. The chain is built from TRBV7-9 and TRBJ2-6; D is uncertain. The germline gives CDR1 SEHNR, CDR2 FQNEAQ (reference sequence). V lost 3 bases and J lost 3, with 6 bases in between. There are 14 residues in the CDR3. The chain's CDR3 is CASSLLFGANVLTF. CDR3 DNA sequence: TGTGCCAGCAGCTTGCTGTTTGGGGCCAACGTCCTGACTTTC.

V is TRBV30 and J is TRBJ1-6; D not resolved. The CDR3 is 13 amino acids. The V gene lost 4 bases and the J gene lost 5 bases, with 9 bases spanning the gap. CDR1 and CDR2 (germline): GTSNPN, SVGIG (reference sequence). The CDR3: CAWNTVNNSPLHF. The CDR3 bases are TGTGCCTGGAACACGGTCAATAATTCACCCCTCCACTTT.

With respect to this clone: The sample holds other DNA sequences that translate to the same CDR3. V and J are TRBV2 and TRBJ2-7; 9 bases map to TRBD1. V dropped 6 bases and J dropped 4; count of bases not matched to a gene: 4. The CDR3 extends over 13 amino acids. Germline V gives CDR1 SNHLY, CDR2 FYNNEI. The CDR3 reads CASSRGQGYEQYF. CDR3 coding DNA: TGTGCCAGCAGCCGAGGACAGGGGTACGAGCAGTACTTC.

This clone has only a few counts. The V and J genes are TRBV29-1 and TRBJ2-4, with D possibly being TRBD1 (6 bases). Trimming took off 6 bases at V and 0 bases at J, with 15 bases between the two ends. This CDR3 has 15 amino acids. CDR1 and CDR2 (germline): SQVTM, ANQGSEA. The CDR3 sequence: CSVATRGLAKNIQYF. CDR3 bases: TGCAGCGTGGCTACCAGGGGTTTAGCCAAAAACATTCAGTACTTC.

This rearrangement joins TRBV14 to TRBJ2-5; no firm D call. This CDR3 region has 15 residues. V lost 0 bases and J lost 0, with 8 bases in between. Germline V lookup: CDR1 SGHDN, CDR2 FVKESK. The CDR3 sequence: CASSQDLGNQETQYF. The CDR3, as DNA: TGTGCCAGCAGCCAAGATCTGGGGAACCAAGAGACCCAGTACTTC.

The chain carries TRBV9 and TRBJ2-3; possible D gene TRBD2, 7 bases. Germline V gene lookup returns CDR1 SGDLS and CDR2 YYNGEE. Trimming pared 4 bases from V and 0 bases from J, leaving 15 bases between. The CDR3 loop spans 16 amino acids. CDR3 loop: CASSPYGGPSTDTQYF. The CDR3 DNA reads as TGTGCCAGCAGCCCCTACGGGGGGCCTAGCACAGATACGCAGTATTTT.

The V and J genes are TRBV19 and TRBJ2-1; a possible D gene is TRBD1 (6 bases). Germline-derived CDR1 and CDR2 are LNHDA and SQIVND (reference sequence). The V end was cut by 3 bases, the J end by 8 bases, with 11 bases between. The CDR3 is 13 residues long. The CDR3 DNA follows: TGTGCCAGTAGTATCAGGGGTTTCGATGAGCAGTTCTTC. Amino acids: CASSIRGFDEQFF. The whole variable domain, remainder taken from reference TRBV19 and TRBJ2-1, is DGGITQSPKYLFRKEGQNVTLSCEQNLNHDAMYWYRQDPGQGLRLIYYSQIVNDFQKGDIAEGYSVSREKKESFPLTVTSAQKNPTAFYLCASSIRGFDEQFFGPGTRLTVL.

This sequence joins TRBV27 and TRBJ2-3; D is perhaps TRBD1 or TRBD2 (5 bases each). The germline V gene has CDR1 MNHEY and CDR2 SMNVEV (reference sequence). V lost 1 base, J lost 6 bases, and 5 bases lay in between. This CDR3 has 12 amino acids. CDR3 amino acids: CASSLWGDTQYF. CDR3 sequence (DNA): TGTGCCAGCAGTTTATGGGGGGATACGCAGTATTTT.

The rearrangement joins TRBV5-6 to TRBJ1-2, with 8 bases lining up with TRBD1. The length of the CDR3 is 13 residues. After removal of 5 bases from V and 3 bases from J, the junction contained 3 bases not matched to a gene. Germline CDR1 SGHDT, CDR2 YYEEEE. The CDR3 loop reads CASRSDRDYGYTF. The CDR3 DNA is TGTGCCAGCAGATCGGACAGGGACTATGGCTACACCTTC.

The chain couples TRBV6-5 to TRBJ1-1; 8 bases fit TRBD1. V shed 0 bases and J 1 base; nucleotides not matched to a gene: 4. Germline V gene sequence: CDR1 MNHEY, CDR2 SVGAGI. The CDR3 runs 16 residues. CDR3 DNA: TGTGCCAGCAGTTACTCCGGACAGGGAACGAACACTGAAGCTTTCTTT. It encodes CASSYSGQGTNTEAFF.

This clone has only a few counts. This chain joins TRBV29-1 and TRBJ2-1, with D unresolved. The V gene's germline CDR1 is SQVTM and CDR2 ANQGSEA. The ends were cut back, 3 bases at V and 7 bases at J, with 10 bases in the middle. The CDR3 extends over 12 amino acids. The CDR3 here is CSVDDNRNEQFF. The CDR3 coding sequence is TGCAGCGTTGATGACAATAGGAATGAGCAGTTCTTC.

This chain links TRBV7-9 with TRBJ2-5; TRBD2 agrees at 12 bases. V shed 2 bases, J shed 4 bases, and the junction held 2 bases outside the gene matches. This CDR3 spans 15 amino acids. The germline CDR1 and CDR2 sequences are SEHNR and FQNEAQ (reference sequence). The CDR3 nucleotides are TGTGCCAGCAGCTTACTAGCGGGAGGGGTAGAGACCCAGTACTTC. Its translation is CASSLLAGGVETQYF. The full variable domain, with the rest looked up from reference TRBV7-9 and TRBJ2-5, is DTGVSQNPRHKITKRGQNVTFRCDPISEHNRLYWYRQTLGQGPEFLTYFQNEAQLEKSRLLSDRFSAERPKGSFSTLEIQRTEQGDSAMYLCASSLLAGGVETQYFGPGTRLLVL.

The rearrangement uses TRBV30 and TRBJ2-3; D call uncertain. The CDR3 runs to 14 residues. Germline V gene data show CDR1 as GTSNPN and CDR2 as SVGIG (reference sequence). V was clipped by 2 bases and J by 0 bases, with 9 bases between them. CDR3 bases: TGTGCCTGGAGTCTCTCCTCTAGCACAGATACGCAGTATTTT. This translates into CAWSLSSSTDTQYF. The whole variable domain, filled in from reference TRBV30 and TRBJ2-3, reads SQTIHQWPATLVQPVGSPLSLECTVEGTSNPNLYWYRQAAGRGLQLLFYSVGIGQISSEVPQNLSASRPQDRQFILSSKKLLLSDSGFYLCAWSLSSSTDTQYFGPGTRLTVL.

J is TRBJ2-7 and V is TRBV7-2, with 8 bases fitting TRBD1. Germline CDR1 SGHTA, CDR2 FQGNSA. Trimming cost V 1 base and J 6 bases; bases outside gene matches: 8. The CDR3 is made up of 15 amino acids. The CDR3 reads CASSLVVRTGTEQYF. The CDR3 bases are TGTGCCAGCAGCTTAGTCGTAAGGACAGGGACCGAGCAGTACTTC.

The chain joins TRBV7-2 to TRBJ2-3; D is possibly TRBD2 (5 bases). V was pared by 1 base and J by 10 bases, with 6 bases between. CDR3 length: 11 amino acids. Germline values: CDR1 SGHTA, CDR2 FQGNSA. The CDR3 DNA sequence: TGTGCCAGCAGCTTAGGGGGAGCGCAGTATTTT. It yields the protein CASSLGGAQYF. Complete variable domain (other parts from reference TRBV7-2 and TRBJ2-3): GAGVSQSPSNKVTEKGKDVELRCDPISGHTALYWYRQSLGQGLEFLIYFQGNSAPDKSGLPSDRFSAERTGGSVSTLTIQRTQQEDSAVYLCASSLGGAQYFGPGTRLTVL.

CDR3 sequence reads: CASSLVGSHSSGANVLTF. The CDR3 coding sequence is TGTGCCAGCAGCTTAGTGGGGTCCCACAGCTCTGGGGCCAACGTCCTGACTTTC. V and J are TRBV7-6 and TRBJ2-6; D ambiguous. CDR1 and CDR2 from the germline V gene are SGHVS and FNYEAQ. The V end was cut by 1 base, the J end by 0 bases, with 13 bases between. The CDR3 is 18 residues long.

J is TRBJ2-5 and V is TRBV9; 11 bases align to TRBD2. With V trimmed by 3 bases and J by 1 base, 8 bases remained unmatched. Germline V lookup: CDR1 SGDLS, CDR2 YYNGEE. This CDR3 contains 17 residues. The CDR3 sequence is CASSGITGTSGQETQYF. For the CDR3, the DNA is TGTGCCAGCAGCGGAATTACCGGGACTAGCGGCCAAGAGACCCAGTACTTC.

CDR3 sequence: CSASPGHEQFF. The CDR3 DNA follows: TGCAGTGCTAGTCCGGGGCATGAGCAGTTCTTC. The chain joins TRBV20-1 to TRBJ2-1; D is perhaps TRBD1 or TRBD2 (5 bases each). This CDR3 has 11 amino acids. Trimming removed 3 bases from V and 8 bases from J, with 8 bases in between. Per the germline V gene, CDR1 is DFQATT and CDR2 is SNEGSKA (reference sequence).

The gene calls are TRBV2 and TRBJ2-1, with 9 bases that match TRBD2. Germline lookup yields CDR1 SNHLY and CDR2 FYNNEI. V was pared by 8 bases and J by 4 bases, with 3 bases of the junction left unmatched. There are 13 residues in the CDR3. CDR3 residues: CASQTSGYNEQFF. CDR3 DNA sequence: TGTGCCAGCCAGACTAGCGGATACAATGAGCAGTTCTTC.

This clone was picked up a small number of times. The V and J genes are TRBV29-1 and TRBJ1-1, with D possibly being TRBD1 (5 bases). Germline loops: CDR1 SQVTM, CDR2 ANQGSEA. Trimming took 0 bases from V and 6 from J, leaving 8 bases between them. CDR3 length: 12 residues. In nucleotides, the CDR3 is TGCAGCGTTGAAGAGCGAGGGGCTGAAGCTTTCTTT. Translated: CSVEERGAEAFF.

V is TRBV20-1 and J is TRBJ2-1; D ambiguous. This CDR3 spans 11 amino acids. Germline assignment: CDR1 DFQATT and CDR2 SNEGSKA (reference sequence). The V end was cut by 7 bases, the J end by 8 bases, with 12 bases between. CDR3 coding DNA: TGCAGTGTGCCCTCTAGGGATGAGCAGTTCTTC. It codes for CSVPSRDEQFF.

On this clone: Other DNA sequences in the sample encode the same CDR3. V gene TRBV7-2 combines with J gene TRBJ2-1; unclear D gene. V lost 1 base and J 6 bases, leaving 1 base between the germline ends. Germline-derived CDR1 and CDR2 are SGHTA and FQGNSA. This CDR3 spans 11 amino acids. The CDR3 sequence: CASSLVNEQFF. The DNA of the CDR3 is TGTGCCAGCAGCTTAGTCAATGAGCAGTTCTTC.

Details on this clone: Other nucleotide sequences in the sample specify the same CDR3. The chain employs TRBV28 and TRBJ2-7, with D perhaps TRBD1 (5 bases). Germline assignment: CDR1 MDHEN and CDR2 SYDVKM. V was shortened by 5 bases and J by 3 bases, with 11 bases between the two germline ends. The CDR3 covers 13 residues. CDR3 nucleotides: TGTGCCAGCAGTCTTTCAGGGAACTACGAGCAGTACTTC. It specifies CASSLSGNYEQYF.